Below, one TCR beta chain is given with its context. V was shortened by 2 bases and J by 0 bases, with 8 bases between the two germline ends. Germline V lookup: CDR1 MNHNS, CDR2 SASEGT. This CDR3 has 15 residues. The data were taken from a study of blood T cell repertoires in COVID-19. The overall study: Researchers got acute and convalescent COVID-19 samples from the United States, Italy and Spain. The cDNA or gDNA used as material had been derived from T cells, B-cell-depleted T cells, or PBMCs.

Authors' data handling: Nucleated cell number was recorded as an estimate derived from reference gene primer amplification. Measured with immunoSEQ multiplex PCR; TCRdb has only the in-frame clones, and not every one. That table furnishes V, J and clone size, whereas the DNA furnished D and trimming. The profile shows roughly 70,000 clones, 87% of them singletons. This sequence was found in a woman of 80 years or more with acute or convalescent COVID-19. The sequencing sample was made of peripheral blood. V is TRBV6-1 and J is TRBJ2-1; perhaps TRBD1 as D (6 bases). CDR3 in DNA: TGTGCCAGCAGTGAAATGACAGGCTCCTACAATGAGCAGTTCTTC. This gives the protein CASSEMTGSYNEQFF.